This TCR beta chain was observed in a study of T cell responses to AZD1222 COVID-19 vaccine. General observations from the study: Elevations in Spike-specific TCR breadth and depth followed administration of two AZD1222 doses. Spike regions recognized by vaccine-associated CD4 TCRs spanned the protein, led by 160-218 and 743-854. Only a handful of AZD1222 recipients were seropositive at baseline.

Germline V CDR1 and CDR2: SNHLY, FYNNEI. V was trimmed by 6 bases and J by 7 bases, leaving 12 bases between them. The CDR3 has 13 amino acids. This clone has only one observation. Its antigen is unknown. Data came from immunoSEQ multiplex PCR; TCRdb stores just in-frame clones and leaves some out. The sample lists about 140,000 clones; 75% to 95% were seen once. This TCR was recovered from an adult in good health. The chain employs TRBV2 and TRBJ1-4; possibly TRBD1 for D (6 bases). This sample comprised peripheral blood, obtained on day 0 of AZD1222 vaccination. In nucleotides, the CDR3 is TGTGCCAGCAGCTTACAGGGCGGTGAAAAACTGTTTTTT. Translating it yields CASSLQGGEKLFF.